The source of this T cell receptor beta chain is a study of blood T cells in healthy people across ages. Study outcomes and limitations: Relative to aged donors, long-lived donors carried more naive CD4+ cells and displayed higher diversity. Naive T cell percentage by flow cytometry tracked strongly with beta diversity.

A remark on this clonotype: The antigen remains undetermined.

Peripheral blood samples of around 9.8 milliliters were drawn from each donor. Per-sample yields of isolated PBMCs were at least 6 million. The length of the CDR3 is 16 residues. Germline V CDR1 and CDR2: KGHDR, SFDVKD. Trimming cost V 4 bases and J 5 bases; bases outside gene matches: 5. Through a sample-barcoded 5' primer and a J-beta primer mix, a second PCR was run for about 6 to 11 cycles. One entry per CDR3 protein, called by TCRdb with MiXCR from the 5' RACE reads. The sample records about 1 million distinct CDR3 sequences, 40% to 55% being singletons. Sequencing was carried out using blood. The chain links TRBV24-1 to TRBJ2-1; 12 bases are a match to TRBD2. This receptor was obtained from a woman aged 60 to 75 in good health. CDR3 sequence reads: CATSDLAGGQHNEQFF. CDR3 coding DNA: TGTGCCACCAGTGACCTAGCGGGAGGGCAGCACAATGAGCAGTTCTTC.